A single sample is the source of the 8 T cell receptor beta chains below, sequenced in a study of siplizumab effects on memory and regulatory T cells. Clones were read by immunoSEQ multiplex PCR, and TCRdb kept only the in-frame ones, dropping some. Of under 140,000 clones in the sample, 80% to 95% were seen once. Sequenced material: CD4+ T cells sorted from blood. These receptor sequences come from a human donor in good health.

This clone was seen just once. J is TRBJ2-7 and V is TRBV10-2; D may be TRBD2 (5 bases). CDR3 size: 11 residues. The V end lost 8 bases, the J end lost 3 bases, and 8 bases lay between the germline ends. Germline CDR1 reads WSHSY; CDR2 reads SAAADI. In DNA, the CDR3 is TGCGCCAGCCAACTAGACTACGAGCAGTACTTC. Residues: CASQLDYEQYF.

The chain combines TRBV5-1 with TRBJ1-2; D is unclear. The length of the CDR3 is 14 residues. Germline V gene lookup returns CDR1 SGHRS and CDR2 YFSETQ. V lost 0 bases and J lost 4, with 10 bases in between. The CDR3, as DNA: TGCGCCAGCAGCTTGGGCCAGGCGCTCTATGGCTACACCTTC. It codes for CASSLGQALYGYTF.

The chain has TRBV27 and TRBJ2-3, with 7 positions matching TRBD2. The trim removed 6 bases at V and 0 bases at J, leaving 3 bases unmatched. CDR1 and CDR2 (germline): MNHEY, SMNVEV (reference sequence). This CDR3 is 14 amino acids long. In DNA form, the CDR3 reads TGTGCCAGCAGCGGGACTACCAGCACAGATACGCAGTATTTT. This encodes CASSGTTSTDTQYF.

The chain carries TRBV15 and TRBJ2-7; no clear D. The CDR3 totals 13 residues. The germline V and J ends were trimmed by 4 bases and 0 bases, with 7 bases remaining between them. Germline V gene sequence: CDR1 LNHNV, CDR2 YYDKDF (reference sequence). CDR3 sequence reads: CATSTGGSYEQYF. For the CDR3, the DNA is TGTGCCACCAGCACGGGCGGCTCCTACGAGCAGTACTTC.

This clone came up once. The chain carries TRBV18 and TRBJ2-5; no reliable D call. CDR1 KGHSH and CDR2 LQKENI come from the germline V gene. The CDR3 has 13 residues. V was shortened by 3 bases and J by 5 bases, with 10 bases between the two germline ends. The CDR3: CASSPQEIETQYF. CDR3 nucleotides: TGTGCCAGCTCACCGCAGGAGATTGAGACCCAGTACTTC. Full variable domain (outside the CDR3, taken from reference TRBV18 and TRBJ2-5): NAGVMQNPRHLVRRRGQEARLRCSPMKGHSHVYWYRQLPEEGLKFMVYLQKENIIDESGMPKERFSAEFPKEGPSILRIQQVVRGDSAAYFCASSPQEIETQYFGPGTRLLVL.

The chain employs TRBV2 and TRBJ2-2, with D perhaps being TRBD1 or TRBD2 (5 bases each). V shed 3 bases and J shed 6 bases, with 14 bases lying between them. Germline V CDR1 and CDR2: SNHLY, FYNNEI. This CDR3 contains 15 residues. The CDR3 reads CASSELGTIAGELFF. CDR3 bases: TGTGCCAGCAGTGAGTTAGGGACCATTGCCGGGGAGCTGTTTTTT.

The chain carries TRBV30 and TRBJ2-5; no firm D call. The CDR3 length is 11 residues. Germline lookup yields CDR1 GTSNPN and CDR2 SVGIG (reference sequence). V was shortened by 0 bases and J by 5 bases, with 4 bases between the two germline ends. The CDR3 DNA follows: TGTGCCTGGAGTGTACTGGAGACCCAGTACTTC. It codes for CAWSVLETQYF.

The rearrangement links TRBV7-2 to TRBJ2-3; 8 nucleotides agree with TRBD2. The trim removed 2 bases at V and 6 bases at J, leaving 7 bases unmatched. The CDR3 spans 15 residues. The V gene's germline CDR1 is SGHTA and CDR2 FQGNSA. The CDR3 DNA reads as TGTGCCAGCAGCTTACAGTCGGGGGGGTCCGATACGCAGTATTTT. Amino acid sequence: CASSLQSGGSDTQYF.